The 22 T cell receptor beta chains below were found in one sample sequenced in a study of regulatory and conventional T cells in RAG deficiency. The table came from immunoSEQ multiplex PCR; TCRdb's copy has only in-frame clones and leaves some out. The sample yields 25,000 to 35,000 clones, just under 90% seen once. The sample was also reused in another study, on regulatory T cells. This second study notes: Primers: 52 TRBV forward and 13 TRBJ reverse.

Sequencing used CD8+ T cells sorted from blood. The receptors shown here come from a human donor in good health.

This clone was detected once. The chain couples TRBV11-2 to TRBJ2-5; 9 nucleotides agree with TRBD1. V lost 3 bases and J lost 4; bases outside the gene matches: 6. There are 15 residues in the CDR3. Germline CDR1 SGHAT, CDR2 FQNNGV. CDR3 nucleotides: TGTGCCAGCAGCTTGTCACAGGGGGCTGGAGAGACCCAGTACTTC. This codes for CASSLSQGAGETQYF.

V usage is TRBV29-1 and J usage is TRBJ2-7; D possibly corresponds to TRBD1 (6 bases). Deletions cut 5 bases from V and 4 bases from J, with 9 bases between. The CDR3 is 11 amino acids. Germline V CDR1 and CDR2: SQVTM, ANQGSEA. In DNA form, the CDR3 reads TGCAGCGTTTGGGACACTTACGAGCAGTACTTC. This codes for CSVWDTYEQYF.

The genes are TRBV13 and TRBJ2-2, with TRBD2 as a possible D gene (6 bases). This CDR3 spans 16 amino acids. V gave up 5 bases and J gave up 2 bases, with 15 bases separating them. Per the germline V gene, CDR1 is PRHDT and CDR2 is FYEKMQ (reference sequence). The CDR3 reads CASSLGVRGNTGELFF. The DNA for the CDR3 is TGTGCCAGCAGCCTCGGGGTGCGGGGTAACACCGGGGAGCTGTTTTTT.

This chain links TRBV27 with TRBJ1-6, with 7 bases fitting TRBD1. V shed 5 bases, J shed 7 bases, and the junction held 2 bases outside the gene matches. Germline CDR1 and CDR2: MNHEY and SMNVEV (reference sequence). The CDR3 spans 13 residues. Written as DNA, the CDR3 is TGTGCCAGCAGTACAGGGGCAAATTCACCCCTCCACTTT. This encodes CASSTGANSPLHF.

This clone showed up just a few times. Since a far larger clone is one base different, this is likely a read error. V usage is TRBV6-4 and J usage is TRBJ1-1, with no clear D. The CDR3 loop spans 13 amino acids. CDR1 MRHNA and CDR2 SNTAGT come from the germline V gene. CDR3 sequence reads: CVSSERENTEAFF. Written as DNA, the CDR3 is TGTGTCAGCAGTGAGCGGGAGAACACTGAAGCTTTCTTT.

The rearrangement links TRBV7-9 to TRBJ2-5; D remains unclear. The assigned J gene may be wrong: the sequence end matches TRBJ2-7 better. Germline CDR1 SEHNR, CDR2 FQNEAQ (reference sequence). This CDR3 is built from 13 residues. The CDR3 reads CASSSIGSYEQYF. CDR3 DNA: TGTGCCAGCAGCTCCATCGGTTCCTACGAGCAGTACTTC.

CDR3 DNA sequence: TGTGCCAGCCGAGCGGGTTCCACAGATACGCAGTATTTT. Protein sequence: CASRAGSTDTQYF. The chain has TRBV6-6 and TRBJ2-3, with D perhaps matching TRBD2 (6 bases). V lost 8 bases and J 2 bases, leaving 11 bases between the germline ends. The CDR3 is made up of 13 amino acids. Germline V CDR1 and CDR2: MNHNY, SVGAGI (reference sequence).

This chain uses TRBV5-4 with TRBJ2-1, with TRBD2 matching 14 bases. Germline values: CDR1 SGHNT, CDR2 YYREEE (reference sequence). V lost 0 bases, J lost 10 bases, and 9 bases stayed unmatched. The CDR3 sequence is 17 residues long. The CDR3 loop is CASSLGLAGGPFGEQFF. Here the CDR3 DNA reads TGTGCCAGCAGCTTGGGACTAGCGGGGGGGCCGTTTGGCGAGCAGTTCTTC.

This chain joins TRBV29-1 and TRBJ2-3; no definite D call. V lost 5 bases and J 4 bases, leaving 13 bases between the germline ends. This CDR3 is built from 13 residues. Germline V gene lookup returns CDR1 SQVTM and CDR2 ANQGSEA. The CDR3 spells CSVTEGWADTQYF. CDR3 sequence (DNA): TGCAGCGTTACAGAAGGATGGGCAGATACGCAGTATTTT.

V gene TRBV5-6 combines with J gene TRBJ1-4; 7 positions agree with TRBD1. Germline CDR1 reads SGHDT; CDR2 reads YYEEEE. The CDR3 is made up of 16 amino acids. V was clipped by 4 bases and J by 3 bases; unmatched bases: 9. In DNA, the CDR3 is TGTGCCAGCAGCCCTGGGGCCGGGACAGCTAATGAAAAACTGTTTTTT. It translates to CASSPGAGTANEKLFF.

The chain links TRBV27 to TRBJ2-2; 9 bases line up with TRBD2. Germline V CDR1 and CDR2: MNHEY, SMNVEV (reference sequence). This CDR3 contains 16 residues. The trim removed 6 bases at V and 4 bases at J, leaving 9 bases unmatched. DNA for the CDR3: TGTGCCAGCAGCCTTATGAGCGGGAGGTCCACCGGGGAGCTGTTTTTT. This gives the protein CASSLMSGRSTGELFF.

V gene TRBV5-1 combines with J gene TRBJ2-5; D unresolved. Trimming removed 0 bases from V and 2 bases from J, with 11 bases in between. The CDR3 extends over 15 amino acids. Germline CDR1 SGHRS, CDR2 YFSETQ. The CDR3 loop reads CASSLEGNLQETQYF. In DNA, the CDR3 is TGCGCCAGCAGCTTGGAAGGGAATTTACAAGAGACCCAGTACTTC.

J is TRBJ1-1 and V is TRBV11-3; no definite D call. Germline V lookup: CDR1 SGHNT, CDR2 YENEEA. This CDR3 contains 14 residues. The V gene lost 5 bases and the J gene lost 1 base, with 11 bases spanning the gap. Here the CDR3 reads CASSGQIGNTEAFF. In nucleotides, the CDR3 is TGTGCCAGCAGCGGCCAGATTGGGAACACTGAAGCTTTCTTT.

This clone has more than one count but fewer than ten. The chain recombines TRBV6-6 with TRBJ1-1, with 8 bases fitting TRBD1. CDR3 size: 14 residues. V lost 6 bases and J lost 0; bases outside the gene matches: 3. Per germline, CDR1 MNHNY and CDR2 SVGAGI (reference sequence). In DNA form, the CDR3 reads TGTGCCAGCAGACAGGGGGTAATGAACACTGAAGCTTTCTTT. Protein sequence: CASRQGVMNTEAFF.

The J gene is TRBJ1-2, the V gene TRBV11-1; TRBD1 aligns across 7 bases. The CDR3 has 15 residues. Germline values: CDR1 SGHAT, CDR2 FQDESV (reference sequence). The V and J ends lost 5 bases and 2 bases, in that order; junction bases with no gene match: 8. The CDR3 DNA follows: TGTGCCAGCAGCAACCAGGGGGAAGGGAACTATGGCTACACCTTC. Protein: CASSNQGEGNYGYTF.

The chain employs TRBV25-1 and TRBJ1-4; D remains ambiguous. CDR3 size: 14 residues. CDR1 and CDR2 (germline): MGHDK, SYGVNS. The ends were cut back, 5 bases at V and 0 bases at J, with 7 bases in the middle. CDR3 nucleotides: TGTGCCAGCAGTCCCCCGACAACTAATGAAAAACTGTTTTTT. Translating it yields CASSPPTTNEKLFF. Supplemented by reference TRBV25-1 and TRBJ1-4, the full variable domain reads EADIYQTPRYLVIGTGKKITLECSQTMGHDKMYWYQQDPGMELHLIHYSYGVNSTEKGDLSSESTVSRIRTEHFPLTLESARPSHTSQYLCASSPPTTNEKLFFGSGTQLSVL.

This chain connects TRBV15 to TRBJ2-1; 8 nucleotides align to TRBD2. The CDR3 has 15 amino acids. J was trimmed by 0 bases and V by 5 bases; bases with no gene match: 3. Germline CDR1 is LNHNV and CDR2 is YYDKDF (reference sequence). The CDR3 protein is CATSERGSSYNEQFF. The CDR3 nucleotides are TGTGCCACCAGCGAGCGGGGGAGCTCCTACAATGAGCAGTTCTTC. Full variable domain (missing parts from reference TRBV15 and TRBJ2-1): DAMVIQNPRYQVTQFGKPVTLSCSQTLNHNVMYWYQQKSSQAPKLLFHYYDKDFNNEADTPDNFQSRRPNTSFCFLDIRSPGLGDTAMYLCATSERGSSYNEQFFGPGTRLTVL.

The gene calls are TRBV4-1 and TRBJ2-7, with TRBD1 identical over 10 bases. Trimming removed 1 base from V and 5 bases from J; junction bases left unmatched: 5. Germline V gives CDR1 MGHRA, CDR2 YSYEKL. The CDR3 is made up of 15 amino acids. The CDR3 here is CASSQGGGQGHEQYF. The CDR3 DNA reads TGCGCCAGCAGCCAAGGTGGGGGACAGGGGCACGAGCAGTACTTC.

This chain connects TRBV5-6 to TRBJ2-7; perhaps TRBD2 as D (6 bases). V was shortened by 3 bases and J by 3 bases, with 16 bases between the two germline ends. This CDR3 has 15 amino acids. Germline assignment: CDR1 SGHDT and CDR2 YYEEEE. CDR3: CASSWGEDGYYEQYF. CDR3 nucleotide sequence: TGTGCCAGCAGCTGGGGGGAGGACGGGTACTACGAGCAGTACTTC. The whole variable domain, remainder taken from reference TRBV5-6 and TRBJ2-7, is DAGVTQSPTHLIKTRGQQVTLRCSPKSGHDTVSWYQQALGQGPQFIFQYYEEEERQRGNFPDRFSGHQFPNYSSELNVNALLLGDSALYLCASSWGEDGYYEQYFGPGTRLTVT.

The genes are TRBV6-6 and TRBJ2-7, with D uncertain. Per the germline V gene, CDR1 is MNHNY and CDR2 is SVGAGI (reference sequence). Trimming removed 2 bases from V and 0 bases from J, with 11 bases in between. The CDR3 loop spans 15 amino acids. The CDR3 sequence is CASSYETALSYEQYF. CDR3 in DNA: TGTGCCAGCAGTTACGAGACGGCTCTCTCCTACGAGCAGTACTTC.

The chain carries TRBV28 and TRBJ1-1; 8 bases align to TRBD1. The CDR3 loop spans 13 amino acids. V lost 2 bases to trimming and J lost 7 bases; unmatched junction nucleotides: 3. The V gene's germline CDR1 is MDHEN and CDR2 SYDVKM. The DNA for the CDR3 is TGTGCCAGCAGTTTAGAGACAGGGGTTGAAGCTTTCTTT. It codes for CASSLETGVEAFF.

The V and J genes are TRBV28 and TRBJ1-3; D possibly corresponds to TRBD1 (6 bases). This CDR3 region has 16 residues. From germline, CDR1 is MDHEN and CDR2 SYDVKM. The V and J ends lost 0 bases and 0 bases respectively, with 9 bases between them. CDR3 amino acids: CASSLWGTTSGNTIYF. DNA of the CDR3: TGTGCCAGCAGTTTATGGGGGACAACCTCTGGAAACACCATATATTTT.